A single sample is the source of the 24 T cell receptor beta chains below, sequenced in a study of Ad26.COV2.S vaccination and SARS-CoV-2 variants. The sample's treatment: about 20 received Ad26.COV2.S at low or high dose, single or two shots; 5 received placebo; per-sample allocation not given. Each sample was drawn 63 days after the first injection (of vaccine or placebo). Sequencing used immunoSEQ multiplex PCR; TCRdb keeps in-frame clones, though not all of them. The sample has approximately 480,000 clones, about 83% seen once. The sample here was peripheral blood, taken in a trial of Ad26.COV2.S vaccine versus placebo. The receptor source for this set is a person between 18 and 65 years old who received the Ad26.COV2.S COVID-19 vaccine or a placebo.

The J gene is TRBJ1-5, the V gene TRBV19; possibly TRBD1 for D (5 bases). CDR1 and CDR2 (germline): LNHDA, SQIVND (reference sequence). V lost 5 bases and J 5 bases, leaving 16 bases between the germline ends. The CDR3 has 15 amino acids. The CDR3 loop is CASSQRGGPHQPQHF. CDR3 coding DNA: TGTGCCAGTAGTCAGAGGGGAGGGCCACATCAGCCCCAGCATTTT.

The chain uses TRBV24-1 and TRBJ2-2; the D gene could be TRBD1 or TRBD2 (6 bases each). The germline V gene has CDR1 KGHDR and CDR2 SFDVKD. Trimming shortened V by 0 bases and J by 7 bases, and 14 bases separated the two germline ends. The CDR3 has 16 residues. The CDR3 region is CATSDLRRGVSGELFF. The DNA of the CDR3 is TGTGCCACCAGTGATTTGCGTAGGGGGGTGAGCGGGGAGCTGTTTTTT.

The rearrangement links TRBV6-2 or TRBV6-3 to TRBJ2-7, with D uncertain. CDR1 and CDR2 from the germline V gene are MNHEY and SVGEGT. Trimming cost V 5 bases and J 3 bases, with 14 bases left between them. The CDR3 loop spans 14 amino acids. The CDR3, as DNA: TGTGCCAGCAGTCAAACCCCACTGAACTACGAGCAGTACTTC. It translates to CASSQTPLNYEQYF.

This rearrangement joins TRBV9 to TRBJ2-7; D is unclear. The length of the CDR3 is 15 residues. Trimming pared 0 bases from V and 0 bases from J, leaving 10 bases between. Germline loops: CDR1 SGDLS, CDR2 YYNGEE. The CDR3 DNA follows: TGTGCCAGCAGCGTAGGGGAAATCCGCTCCTACGAGCAGTACTTC. It translates to CASSVGEIRSYEQYF.

The chain is built from TRBV6-4 and TRBJ2-5; TRBD2 matches 8 bases. CDR1 is MRHNA and CDR2 is SNTAGT in the germline V gene. The CDR3 has 18 amino acids. With V trimmed by 7 bases and J by 2 bases, 18 bases remained unmatched. CDR3 amino acids: CASTHTNGTRSLQETQYF. The CDR3, as DNA: TGTGCCAGCACCCACACCAACGGGACTAGGTCATTACAAGAGACCCAGTACTTC.

The chain carries TRBV28 and TRBJ1-2; tentative D call: TRBD1 (5 bases). The V gene's germline CDR1 is MDHEN and CDR2 SYDVKM. V dropped 3 bases and J dropped 1 base, with 12 bases sitting between them. CDR3 length: 15 residues. This CDR3 reads CASSFFGQINYGYTF. CDR3 bases: TGTGCCAGCAGTTTCTTCGGACAAATTAACTATGGCTACACCTTC.

J is TRBJ2-5 and V is TRBV9; 10 bases line up with TRBD2. The V gene's germline CDR1 is SGDLS and CDR2 YYNGEE. The trim removed 2 bases at V and 5 bases at J, leaving 6 bases unmatched. The CDR3 is 15 residues long. Written as DNA, the CDR3 is TGTGCCAGCAGCGTGGAAGCGGGAGGGCCTGAGACCCAGTACTTC. Translating it yields CASSVEAGGPETQYF.

V is TRBV4-3 and J is TRBJ2-1; 9 bases map to TRBD1. V was clipped by 3 bases and J by 5 bases; unmatched bases: 14. CDR1 is LGHNA and CDR2 is YSLEER in the germline V gene. There are 18 residues in the CDR3. CDR3 sequence reads: CASSQAIPGTGIHNEQFF. The DNA of the CDR3 is TGCGCCAGCAGCCAGGCAATCCCCGGGACAGGGATACACAATGAGCAGTTCTTC.

The gene calls are TRBV4-3 and TRBJ2-1; D possibly corresponds to TRBD2 (7 bases). CDR3 size: 16 residues. Trimming stripped 2 bases from V and 9 bases from J, with 20 bases between. Germline V gene data show CDR1 as LGHNA and CDR2 as YSLEER. The CDR3 reads CASSQKGGGAVGEQFF. CDR3 in DNA: TGCGCCAGCAGCCAAAAGGGGGGGGGCGCGGTCGGTGAGCAGTTCTTC.

The chain employs TRBV3-1 (or the pseudogene TRBV3-2) and TRBJ2-1; tentatively, D is TRBD2 (6 bases). The germline V and J ends were trimmed by 1 base and 8 bases, with 15 bases remaining between them. Germline V gives CDR1 LGHDT, CDR2 YNNKEL (reference sequence). The CDR3 length is 15 residues. The CDR3 reads CASSQGTGVVDEQFF. CDR3 sequence (DNA): TGTGCCAGCAGCCAAGGAACGGGAGTGGTCGATGAGCAGTTCTTC.

This chain connects TRBV4-3 to TRBJ2-1; a weak D match, TRBD1 (5 bases). Germline assignment: CDR1 LGHNA and CDR2 YSLEER. The CDR3 length is 15 residues. Trimming took 0 bases from V and 6 from J, leaving 12 bases between them. CDR3 amino acids: CASSQDGRVANEQFF. CDR3 bases: TGCGCCAGCAGCCAAGATGGCAGGGTAGCCAATGAGCAGTTCTTC.

The chain couples TRBV7-2 to TRBJ1-4; D not resolved. The V gene lost 1 base and the J gene lost 13 bases, with 13 bases spanning the gap. The germline V gene has CDR1 SGHTA and CDR2 FQGNSA. The CDR3 is made up of 13 amino acids. CDR3 in amino acids: CASSLGLGVTLFF. The CDR3 region has the DNA TGTGCCAGCAGCTTAGGGCTTGGTGTAACACTGTTTTTT. Supplemented by reference TRBV7-2 and TRBJ1-4, the full variable domain reads GAGVSQSPSNKVTEKGKDVELRCDPISGHTALYWYRQSLGQGLEFLIYFQGNSAPDKSGLPSDRFSAERTGGSVSTLTIQRTQQEDSAVYLCASSLGLGVTLFFGSGTQLSVL.

V is TRBV7-9 and J is TRBJ2-1; 7 bases are shared with TRBD2. The CDR3 is 17 residues long. V trimming: 2 bases; J trimming: 1 base; junction bases outside the gene matches: 8. The germline V gene encodes CDR1 SEHNR and CDR2 FQNEAQ (reference sequence). The CDR3 region is CASSLLAQRGSYNEQFF. DNA for the CDR3: TGTGCCAGCAGCTTATTAGCCCAGCGGGGATCCTACAATGAGCAGTTCTTC.

A few counts support this clone. The chain recombines TRBV5-6 with TRBJ1-3, with 7 nucleotides matching TRBD1. There are 15 residues in the CDR3. The germline V gene has CDR1 SGHDT and CDR2 YYEEEE. With 4 bases clipped from V and 0 bases from J, the junction kept 4 bases outside the gene matches. CDR3 bases: TGTGCCAGCAGCGGGACAGACCTCTCTGGAAACACCATATATTTT. As protein: CASSGTDLSGNTIYF.

This chain joins TRBV7-9 and TRBJ1-1; no clear D gene. V shed 1 base and J shed 0 bases, with 9 bases lying between them. The CDR3 extends over 15 amino acids. Looked up from germline, CDR1 is SEHNR and CDR2 is FQNEAQ (reference sequence). The CDR3 DNA is TGTGCCAGCAGCTTAGAGGGCACCTTGAACACTGAAGCTTTCTTT. It encodes CASSLEGTLNTEAFF. Full variable domain (outside the CDR3, taken from reference TRBV7-9 and TRBJ1-1): DTGVSQNPRHKITKRGQNVTFRCDPISEHNRLYWYRQTLGQGPEFLTYFQNEAQLEKSRLLSDRFSAERPKGSFSTLEIQRTEQGDSAMYLCASSLEGTLNTEAFFGQGTRLTVV.

The V call is TRBV2, the J call TRBJ1-5; TRBD1 might be the D (5 bases). V was clipped by 8 bases and J by 3 bases, with 14 bases between them. The V gene's germline CDR1 is SNHLY and CDR2 FYNNEI. This CDR3 spans 14 amino acids. CDR3 nucleotide sequence: TGTGCCAGCCTTGACAGTAGCTACAATCAGCCCCAGCATTTT. It specifies CASLDSSYNQPQHF.

The chain carries TRBV6-1 and TRBJ2-3; 9 nucleotides align to TRBD2. With V trimmed by 4 bases and J by 6 bases, 11 bases remained unmatched. The germline V gene has CDR1 MNHNS and CDR2 SASEGT. This CDR3 comprises 16 residues. The CDR3 DNA follows: TGTGCCAGCAGTGTTGGTCGACTAGCGGTAGCCGATACGCAGTATTTT. It codes for CASSVGRLAVADTQYF.

The chain is built from TRBV14 and TRBJ2-1, with TRBD2 as a possible D gene (6 bases). This CDR3 is built from 11 residues. Germline V gene lookup returns CDR1 SGHDN and CDR2 FVKESK. V was pared by 5 bases and J by 15 bases, with 14 bases between. The chain's CDR3 is CASSSGGPTFF. Written as DNA, the CDR3 is TGTGCCAGCAGCTCAGGAGGGCCCACGTTCTTC.

Concerning this clone itself: Other DNA sequences of this sample code for an identical CDR3. V and J are TRBV28 and TRBJ1-1, with 7 nucleotides matching TRBD1. The CDR3 totals 14 residues. The J segment lost 2 bases and the V segment lost 2 bases, leaving 2 bases of the junction unmatched. The germline V gene has CDR1 MDHEN and CDR2 SYDVKM. CDR3 region: CASSLGTVNTEAFF. Here the CDR3 DNA reads TGTGCCAGCAGTTTAGGGACAGTTAACACTGAAGCTTTCTTT. Complete variable domain (other parts from reference TRBV28 and TRBJ1-1): DVKVTQSSRYLVKRTGEKVFLECVQDMDHENMFWYRQDPGLGLRLIYFSYDVKMKEKGDIPEGYSVSREKKERFSLILESASTNQTSMYLCASSLGTVNTEAFFGQGTRLTVV.

This rearrangement joins TRBV19 to TRBJ1-5; TRBD1 aligns across 7 bases. CDR1 LNHDA and CDR2 SQIVND come from the germline V gene (reference sequence). J lost 0 bases, V lost 10 bases, and 9 bases had no gene match. There are 15 residues in the CDR3. Here the CDR3 reads CATHPGTVSNQPQHF. Written as DNA, the CDR3 is TGTGCCACCCATCCCGGGACAGTTAGCAATCAGCCCCAGCATTTT.

Here the CDR3 DNA reads TGTGCCAGCAGTAATAGCAATCAGCCCCAGCATTTT. Amino acids: CASSNSNQPQHF. The rearrangement joins TRBV6-2 or TRBV6-3 to TRBJ1-5, with unresolved D. Trimming removed 5 bases at V and 0 bases at J, with 2 bases between. Germline values: CDR1 MNHEY, CDR2 SVGEGT. This CDR3 comprises 12 residues.

V and J are TRBV7-2 and TRBJ1-1, with TRBD1 as a possible D gene (6 bases). In germline, CDR1 is SGHTA, CDR2 FQGNSA. V shed 5 bases and J shed 1 base, with 11 bases lying between them. CDR3 length: 14 residues. This CDR3 is CASSLRGRNTEAFF. The CDR3 nucleotides are TGTGCCAGCAGCCTAAGGGGGAGGAACACTGAAGCTTTCTTT.

The genes are TRBV21-1 and TRBJ2-7; TRBD2, the table's D call, lacks a check against the DNA. TRBV21-1 is classified as a pseudogene. This CDR3 is 18 amino acids long. The CDR3 is CASSPGPAGGHPNYEQYF. In DNA form, the CDR3 reads TGTGCCAGCAGTCCCGGTCCAGCGGGAGGCCACCCAAACTACGAGCAGTACTTC.

The rearrangement links TRBV19 to TRBJ1-1; D is unresolved. This CDR3 has 13 amino acids. Per the germline V gene, CDR1 is LNHDA and CDR2 is SQIVND (reference sequence). Trimming stripped 8 bases from V and 3 bases from J, with 13 bases between. The CDR3 loop is CASAPGVDTEAFF. For the CDR3, the DNA is TGTGCCAGTGCCCCTGGAGTGGACACTGAAGCTTTCTTT.